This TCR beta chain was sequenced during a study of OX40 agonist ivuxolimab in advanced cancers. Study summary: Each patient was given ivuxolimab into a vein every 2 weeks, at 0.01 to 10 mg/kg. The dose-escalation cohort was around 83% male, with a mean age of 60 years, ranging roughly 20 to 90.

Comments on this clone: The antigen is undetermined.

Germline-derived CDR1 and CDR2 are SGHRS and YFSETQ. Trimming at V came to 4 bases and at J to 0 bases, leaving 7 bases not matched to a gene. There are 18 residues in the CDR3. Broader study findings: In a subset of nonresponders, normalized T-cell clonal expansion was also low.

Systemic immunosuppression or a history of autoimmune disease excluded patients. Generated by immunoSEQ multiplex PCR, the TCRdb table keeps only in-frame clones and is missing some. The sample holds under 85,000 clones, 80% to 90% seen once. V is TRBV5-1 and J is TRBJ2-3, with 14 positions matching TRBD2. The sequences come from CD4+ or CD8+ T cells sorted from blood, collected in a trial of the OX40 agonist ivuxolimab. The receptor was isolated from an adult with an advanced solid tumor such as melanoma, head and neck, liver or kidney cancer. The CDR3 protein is CASSQGLAGVASTDTQYF. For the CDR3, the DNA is TGCGCCAGCAGCCAGGGACTAGCGGGGGTAGCTAGCACAGATACGCAGTATTTT.